Listed below are T cell receptor beta chains from one sample, sequenced in a study of blood T cell repertoires in COVID-19. Sequencing was performed with immunoSEQ multiplex PCR; in TCRdb, only in-frame clones are kept and a portion is missing. This table has some 300,000 clones, approximately 86% appearing once. The sample was peripheral blood. The receptors originated from a woman aged 50 to 60 with active or convalescent COVID-19. The CDR3 runs from the conserved cysteine through the conserved F or W. The order of the fields is V gene, J gene, D gene, clone size, CDR3 protein. The D gene is left open where the match is weak. Clone size is stated in some rows and not others, as once, few, many or a class when expanded.

V: TRBV19; J: TRBJ2-7; D: TRBD1; size: -; CDR3: CASSDEGQAEQYF
V: TRBV6-5; J: TRBJ2-2; D: TRBD2; size: -; CDR3: CASSALAGVAGELFF
V: TRBV25-1; J: TRBJ2-1; D: -; size: -; CDR3: CASRAGAIASSSYNEQFF
V: TRBV11-1; J: TRBJ2-7; D: -; size: -; CDR3: CASSPSASYEQYF
V: TRBV6-5; J: TRBJ2-7; D: TRBD2; size: -; CDR3: CASSYSLAGDDEQYF
V: TRBV2; J: TRBJ2-4; D: -; size: few; CDR3: CASRNREGTTKNIQYF
V: TRBV2; J: TRBJ2-7; D: -; size: -; CDR3: CASSDLGGSSYEQYF
V: TRBV6-5; J: TRBJ1-1; D: -; size: -; CDR3: CASSARASNTEAFF
V: TRBV19; J: TRBJ1-2; D: -; size: -; CDR3: CASSSRPGLDGYTF
V: TRBV7-3; J: TRBJ1-5; D: -; size: -; CDR3: CASSYNSGREYQPQHF
V: TRBV7-2; J: TRBJ1-1; D: -; size: -; CDR3: CASSLAVQGGTEAFF
V: TRBV19; J: TRBJ1-3; D: TRBD1; size: -; CDR3: CASSIPRGPGNTIYF
V: TRBV6-6; J: TRBJ2-2; D: TRBD1; size: few; CDR3: CASSWDSPNTGELFF
V: TRBV4-1; J: TRBJ1-1; D: -; size: -; CDR3: CASSQVSVNTEAFF
V: TRBV3-1/TRBV3-2; J: TRBJ2-5; D: -; size: -; CDR3: CASRLTGAQETQYF
V: TRBV6-5; J: TRBJ1-2; D: -; size: -; CDR3: CASSRQGHSYTF
V: TRBV28; J: TRBJ2-6; D: TRBD1; size: -; CDR3: CASSFPTGGKPVAGANVLTF
V: TRBV28; J: TRBJ1-3; D: -; size: few; CDR3: CATAGAADSGNTIYF
V: TRBV29-1; J: TRBJ2-3; D: -; size: -; CDR3: CSVGAPDTQYF
V: TRBV15; J: TRBJ1-2; D: TRBD1; size: -; CDR3: CATSREETGEGYTF
V: TRBV10-2; J: TRBJ2-7; D: -; size: -; CDR3: CASSEIFSSYEQYF
V: TRBV28; J: TRBJ1-5; D: TRBD1; size: -; CDR3: CASLRVQGGAGQPQHF
V: TRBV2; J: TRBJ2-3; D: -; size: -; CDR3: CASIGVRGTDTQYF
V: TRBV2; J: TRBJ2-7; D: TRBD2; size: once; CDR3: CASTLPGGGTSASGGDEQYF
V: TRBV29-1; J: TRBJ2-4; D: TRBD2; size: -; CDR3: CSVGSGRGAKNIQYF
V: TRBV12-3/TRBV12-4; J: TRBJ2-2; D: -; size: few; CDR3: CANGVTGELFF
V: TRBV11-2; J: TRBJ2-1; D: -; size: -; CDR3: CASSRWTAEQFF
V: TRBV5-8; J: TRBJ2-1; D: TRBD2; size: -; CDR3: CASSSPGTSGKGYNEQFF
V: TRBV12-3/TRBV12-4; J: TRBJ1-1; D: -; size: -; CDR3: CASISGGVEAFF
V: TRBV27; J: TRBJ1-4; D: TRBD1; size: -; CDR3: CASSYQGADEKLFF
V: TRBV18; J: TRBJ1-2; D: -; size: -; CDR3: CASSPPWGPFYGYTF
V: TRBV19; J: TRBJ1-2; D: -; size: -; CDR3: CASKEGLGYGYTF
V: TRBV18; J: TRBJ1-5; D: TRBD1; size: -; CDR3: CASSPERDRGINQPQHF
V: TRBV9; J: TRBJ2-5; D: -; size: -; CDR3: CASSVGLYEQETQYF
V: TRBV7-3; J: TRBJ2-7; D: -; size: -; CDR3: CAIPSIYEQYF
V: TRBV5-5; J: TRBJ2-7; D: TRBD1; size: once; CDR3: CASSYRTGGYEQYF
V: TRBV19; J: TRBJ1-4; D: TRBD1; size: -; CDR3: CASSSPTGGRYEKLFF
V: TRBV29-1; J: TRBJ2-7; D: -; size: -; CDR3: CSVESGIPYEQYF
V: TRBV5-1; J: TRBJ1-4; D: -; size: -; CDR3: CASTETGNEKLFF
V: TRBV5-1; J: TRBJ2-7; D: TRBD1; size: -; CDR3: CASSGGQGRVYEQYF
V: TRBV18; J: TRBJ2-1; D: -; size: -; CDR3: CASSPPGGPGGEQFF
V: TRBV19; J: TRBJ2-1; D: TRBD2; size: -; CDR3: CASIARTGTRDTGPTGIREQFF
V: TRBV18; J: TRBJ2-4; D: -; size: -; CDR3: CASSPPTGAKNIQYF
V: TRBV6-5; J: TRBJ1-2; D: TRBD1; size: -; CDR3: CASPGGLTQIVGYTF
V: TRBV5-5; J: TRBJ1-2; D: -; size: -; CDR3: CASSIITGGGYTF
V: TRBV7-2; J: TRBJ2-7; D: TRBD2; size: -; CDR3: CASSLVSQTSGGAEQYF
V: TRBV5-1; J: TRBJ2-3; D: TRBD2; size: once; CDR3: CASSPNFGGTSGRGDTQYF
V: TRBV6-1; J: TRBJ1-3; D: -; size: -; CDR3: CASSEQDRNTIYF
V: TRBV7-8; J: TRBJ1-3; D: -; size: -; CDR3: CASSTQQGANTIYF
V: TRBV19; J: TRBJ2-6; D: -; size: -; CDR3: CASSNTGSGANVLTF
V: TRBV5-1; J: TRBJ1-5; D: -; size: -; CDR3: CASSPGVDSNQPQHF
V: TRBV5-4; J: TRBJ1-4; D: -; size: -; CDR3: CASSLGTTATNEKLFF